This TCR beta chain was captured by sequencing in a study of blood T cell repertoires in COVID-19. Turning to the study itself: COVID-19 samples from acute and convalescent phases originated in the United States, Italy and Spain.

Germline-derived CDR1 and CDR2 are MNHEY and SMNVEV (reference sequence). V was clipped by 5 bases and J by 1 base; unmatched bases: 25. The CDR3 is made up of 22 amino acids. The assay was immunoSEQ multiplex PCR, and TCRdb's table has in-frame clones only and misses some. The table shows just over 90,000 clones, with about 88% occurring only once. Sequences were obtained from peripheral blood. This sequence was found in a woman older than 75 with acute or convalescent COVID-19. The chain employs TRBV27 and TRBJ1-2; 10 bases fit TRBD1. CDR3 in amino acids: CASSPKTRQGAAPNRLNYGYTF. The CDR3 bases are TGTGCCAGCAGTCCAAAAACCCGACAGGGGGCCGCACCCAACCGACTTAACTATGGCTACACCTTC.